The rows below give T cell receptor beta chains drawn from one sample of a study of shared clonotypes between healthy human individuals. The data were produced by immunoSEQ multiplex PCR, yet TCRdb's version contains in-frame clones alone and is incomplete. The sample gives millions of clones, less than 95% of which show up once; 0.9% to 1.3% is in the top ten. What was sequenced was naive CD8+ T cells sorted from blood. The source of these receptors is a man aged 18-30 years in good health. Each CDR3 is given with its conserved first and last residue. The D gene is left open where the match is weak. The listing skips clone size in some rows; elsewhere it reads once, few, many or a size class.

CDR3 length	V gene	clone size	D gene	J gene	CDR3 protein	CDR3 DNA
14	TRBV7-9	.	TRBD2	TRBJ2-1	CASSHRLAHNEQFF	TGTGCCAGCAGCCACCGACTAGCTCACAATGAGCAGTTCTTC
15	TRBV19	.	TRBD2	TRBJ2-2	CASISLAENTGELFF	TGTGCCAGTATTAGTCTAGCGGAAAACACCGGGGAGCTGTTTTTT
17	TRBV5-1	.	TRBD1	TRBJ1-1	CASSFWTGGSMNTEAFF	TGCGCCAGCAGCTTTTGGACAGGGGGCTCAATGAACACTGAAGCTTTCTTT
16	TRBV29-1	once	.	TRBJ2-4	CSVAGGTGLAKNIQYF	TGCAGCGTCGCGGGGGGGACAGGGTTAGCCAAAAACATTCAGTACTTC
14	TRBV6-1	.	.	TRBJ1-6	CASILTESNSPLHF	TGTGCCAGCATTCTGACAGAGAGTAATTCACCCCTCCACTTT
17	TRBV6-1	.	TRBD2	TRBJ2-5	CASSEPRGLAAQETQYF	TGTGCCAGCAGTGAACCGAGGGGACTAGCGGCACAAGAGACCCAGTACTTC
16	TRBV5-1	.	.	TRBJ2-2	CASSLRITLDTGELFF	TGCGCCAGCAGCTTAAGGATAACCTTGGACACCGGGGAGCTGTTTTTT
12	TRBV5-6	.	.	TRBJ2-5	CASSRTEETQYF	TGTGCCAGCAGCCGGACAGAAGAGACCCAGTACTTC
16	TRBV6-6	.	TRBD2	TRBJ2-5	CASSYSLAGGQETQYF	TGTGCCAGCAGTTACTCTCTAGCGGGAGGACAAGAGACCCAGTACTTC
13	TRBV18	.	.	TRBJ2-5	CASSFRPKETQYF	TGTGCCAGCTCCTTTAGACCCAAAGAGACCCAGTACTTC
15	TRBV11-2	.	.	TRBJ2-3	CASSLMAGATDTQYF	TGTGCCAGCAGCTTAATGGCGGGGGCCACTGATACGCAGTATTTT
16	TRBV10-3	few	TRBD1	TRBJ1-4	CAISESTGQYNEKLFF	TGTGCCATCAGTGAGTCGACAGGGCAGTACAATGAAAAACTGTTTTTT
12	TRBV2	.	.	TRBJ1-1	CASSGGEAEAFF	TGTGCCAGCAGTGGGGGGGAGGCTGAAGCTTTCTTT
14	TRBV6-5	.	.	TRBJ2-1	CASNQEGYGNEQFF	TGTGCCAGCAATCAGGAGGGGTATGGCAATGAGCAGTTCTTC
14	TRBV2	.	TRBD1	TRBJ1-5	CASSPGQGIQPQHF	TGTGCCAGCAGTCCTGGACAGGGGATTCAGCCCCAGCATTTT
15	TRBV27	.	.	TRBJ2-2	CASSLFMAGTGELFF	TGTGCCAGCAGTTTGTTTATGGCAGGCACCGGGGAGCTGTTTTTT
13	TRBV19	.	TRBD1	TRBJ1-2	CASSIGTGSFYTF	TGTGCCAGTAGTATCGGGACAGGGAGTTTCTACACCTTC
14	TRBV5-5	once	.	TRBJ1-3	CASSLVGPANTIYF	TGTGCCAGCAGCTTAGTGGGGCCCGCAAACACCATATATTTT
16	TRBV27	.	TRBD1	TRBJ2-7	CASSFLTGGLIYEQYF	TGTGCCAGCAGTTTCCTGACAGGGGGACTCATCTACGAGCAGTACTTC
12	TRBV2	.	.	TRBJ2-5	CASRALQETQYF	TGTGCCAGCAGGGCCCTCCAAGAGACCCAGTACTTC